These 5 T cell receptor beta chains share one sample of origin, sequenced in a study of blood T cell repertoires in COVID-19. The table came from immunoSEQ multiplex PCR; TCRdb's copy has only in-frame clones and leaves some out. The table records over 350,000 clones, roughly 92% of them present only once. Material for sequencing was PBMCs or T cells enriched from blood (not recorded which). Receptors originate from a middle-aged woman who had been exposed to COVID-19.

The chain employs TRBV5-4 and TRBJ1-2, with 9 nucleotides matching TRBD1. V was pared by 3 bases and J by 7 bases, with 7 bases of the junction left unmatched. The V gene's germline CDR1 is SGHNT and CDR2 YYREEE (reference sequence). This CDR3 region has 14 residues. The CDR3 reads CASSSGQGISGYTF. CDR3 nucleotides: TGTGCCAGCAGCTCGGGACAGGGTATTTCTGGCTACACCTTC.

This clone came up once. The V gene is TRBV29-1, the J gene TRBJ1-1; possibly TRBD1 for D (6 bases). V was trimmed by 8 bases and J by 10 bases, leaving 14 bases between them. The CDR3 is 10 amino acids. The V gene's germline CDR1 is SQVTM and CDR2 ANQGSEA. DNA for the CDR3: TGCAGCTTCCGGAGGGGGGGAGCTTTCTTT. This encodes CSFRRGGAFF.

The V call is TRBV2, the J call TRBJ1-1; D unclear. The CDR3 covers 13 residues. Trimming left V 3 bases short and J 11 bases short, with 16 bases between. Germline CDR1 is SNHLY and CDR2 is FYNNEI. The CDR3 nucleotides are TGTGCCAGCAGTGACCTGGACCGCGGGAGGGCTTTCTTT. Its translation: CASSDLDRGRAFF.

This chain connects TRBV29-1 to TRBJ1-2; 10 bases fit TRBD1. J lost 6 bases, V lost 4 bases, and 8 bases had no gene match. The length of the CDR3 is 14 residues. The germline V gene encodes CDR1 SQVTM and CDR2 ANQGSEA. CDR3 in DNA: TGCAGCGTTGTCGGGACAGGGGAAGTCAATGGCTACACCTTC. The encoded protein is CSVVGTGEVNGYTF.

The rearrangement uses TRBV18 and TRBJ1-2, with 12 bases matching TRBD1. J gave up 7 bases and V 4 bases, and 10 bases lay outside the gene matches. The CDR3 is made up of 16 amino acids. Germline CDR1 reads KGHSH; CDR2 reads LQKENI. CDR3 sequence reads: CASSRREGQGARGYTF. CDR3 DNA sequence: TGTGCCAGCTCACGCCGTGAGGGACAGGGGGCGCGTGGCTACACCTTC.